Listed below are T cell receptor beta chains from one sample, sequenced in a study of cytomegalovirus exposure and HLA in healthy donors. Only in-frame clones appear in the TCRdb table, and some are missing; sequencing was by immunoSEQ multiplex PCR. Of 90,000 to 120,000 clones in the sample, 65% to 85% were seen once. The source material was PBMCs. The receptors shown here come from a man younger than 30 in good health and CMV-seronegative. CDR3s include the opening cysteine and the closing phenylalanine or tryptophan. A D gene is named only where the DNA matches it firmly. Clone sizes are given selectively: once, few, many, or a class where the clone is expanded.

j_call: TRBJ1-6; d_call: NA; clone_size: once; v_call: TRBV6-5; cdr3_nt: TGTGCCAGCAGGGTCTCGGGACTCAATTCACCCCTCCACTTT; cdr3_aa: CASRVSGLNSPLHF
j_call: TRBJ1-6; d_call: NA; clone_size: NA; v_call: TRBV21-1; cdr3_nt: TGTGCCAGCAGCAAGGACGGAGGGCGGGGTTCACCCCTCCACTTT; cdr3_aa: CASSKDGGRGSPLHF
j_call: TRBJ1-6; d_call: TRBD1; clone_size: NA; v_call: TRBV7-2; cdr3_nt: TGTGCCAGCAAAGGGGGCGCGTATAATTCACCCCTCCACTTT; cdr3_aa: CASKGGAYNSPLHF
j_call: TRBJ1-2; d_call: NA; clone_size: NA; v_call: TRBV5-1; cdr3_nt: TGCGCCAGCAGCTTGGGCCCGCCAGATGGCTACACCTTC; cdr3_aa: CASSLGPPDGYTF
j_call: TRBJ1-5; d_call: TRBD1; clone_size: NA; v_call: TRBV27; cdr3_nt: TGTGCCAGCAGTCACAGGGGATCAAGCAATCAGCCCCAGCATTTT; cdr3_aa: CASSHRGSSNQPQHF
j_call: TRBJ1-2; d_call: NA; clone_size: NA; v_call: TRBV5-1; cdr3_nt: TGCGCCAGCAGCTTGTCACTCACTAACTATGGCTACACCTTC; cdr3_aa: CASSLSLTNYGYTF
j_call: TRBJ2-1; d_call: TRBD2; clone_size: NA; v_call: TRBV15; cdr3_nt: TGTGCCACCAGCAGAGTTGTGGGAGCGGGGGGGTCTTACAATGAGCAGTTCTTC; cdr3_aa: CATSRVVGAGGSYNEQFF
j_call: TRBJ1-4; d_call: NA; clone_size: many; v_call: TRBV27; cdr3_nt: TGTGCCAGCAGTTATTACTCAACTAATGAAAAACTGTTTTTT; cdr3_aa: CASSYYSTNEKLFF
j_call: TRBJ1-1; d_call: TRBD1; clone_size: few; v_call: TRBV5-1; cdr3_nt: TGCGCCAGCAGCTCGACAGGGGGAACTGAAGCTTTCTTT; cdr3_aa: CASSSTGGTEAFF
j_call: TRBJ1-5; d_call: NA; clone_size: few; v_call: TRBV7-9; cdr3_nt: TGTGCCAGCAGCTTCACAGGGTTAGGCCAGCCCCAGCATTTT; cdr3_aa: CASSFTGLGQPQHF
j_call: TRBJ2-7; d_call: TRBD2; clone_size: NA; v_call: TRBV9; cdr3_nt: TGTGCCAGCAGCGTAGGCGGGACTAGCGGGCTCTACGAGCAGTACTTC; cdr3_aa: CASSVGGTSGLYEQYF
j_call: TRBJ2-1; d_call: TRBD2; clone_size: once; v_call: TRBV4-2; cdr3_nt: TGTGCCAGCAGCGCGGGCGGGGGGGCTTACAATGAGCAGTTCTTC; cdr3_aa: CASSAGGGAYNEQFF
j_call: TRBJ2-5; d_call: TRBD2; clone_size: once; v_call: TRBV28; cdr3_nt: TGTGCCAGCAGCGGGCCGACTAGCGGGGGGTCCCAAGAGACCCAGTACTTC; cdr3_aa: CASSGPTSGGSQETQYF
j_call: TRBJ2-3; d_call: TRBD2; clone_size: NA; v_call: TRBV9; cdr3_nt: TGTGCCAGCAGCGTAGCTCCCGGGGAGGGTTTAAATGGAGATACGCAGTATTTT; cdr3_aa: CASSVAPGEGLNGDTQYF
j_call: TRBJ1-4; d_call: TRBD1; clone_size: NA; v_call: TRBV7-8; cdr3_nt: TGTGCCAGCAGCTTAGCGGGACAGGGGACGGAAAAACTGTTTTTT; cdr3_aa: CASSLAGQGTEKLFF
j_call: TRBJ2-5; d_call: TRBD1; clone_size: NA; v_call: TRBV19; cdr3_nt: TGTGCCAGTAGTATACCCAGCAGGGGGGAGACCCAGTACTTC; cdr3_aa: CASSIPSRGETQYF
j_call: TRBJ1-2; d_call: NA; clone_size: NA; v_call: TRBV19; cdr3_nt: TGTGCCAGTAGTCCGGGGGGAGTAAATGGCTACACCTTC; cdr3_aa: CASSPGGVNGYTF